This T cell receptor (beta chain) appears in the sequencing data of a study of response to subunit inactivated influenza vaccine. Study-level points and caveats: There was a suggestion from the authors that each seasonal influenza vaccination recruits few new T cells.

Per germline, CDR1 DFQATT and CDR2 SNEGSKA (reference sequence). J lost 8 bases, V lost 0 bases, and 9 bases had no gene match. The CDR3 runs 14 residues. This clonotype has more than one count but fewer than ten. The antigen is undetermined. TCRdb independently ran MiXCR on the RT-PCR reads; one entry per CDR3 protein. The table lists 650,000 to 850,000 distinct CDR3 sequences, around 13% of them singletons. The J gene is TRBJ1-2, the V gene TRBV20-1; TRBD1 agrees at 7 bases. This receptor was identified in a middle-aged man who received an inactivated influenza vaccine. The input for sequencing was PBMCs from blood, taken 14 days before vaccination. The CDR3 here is CSARDRQGPWGYTF. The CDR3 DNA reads TGCAGTGCTAGAGATCGACAGGGCCCCTGGGGCTACACCTTC.